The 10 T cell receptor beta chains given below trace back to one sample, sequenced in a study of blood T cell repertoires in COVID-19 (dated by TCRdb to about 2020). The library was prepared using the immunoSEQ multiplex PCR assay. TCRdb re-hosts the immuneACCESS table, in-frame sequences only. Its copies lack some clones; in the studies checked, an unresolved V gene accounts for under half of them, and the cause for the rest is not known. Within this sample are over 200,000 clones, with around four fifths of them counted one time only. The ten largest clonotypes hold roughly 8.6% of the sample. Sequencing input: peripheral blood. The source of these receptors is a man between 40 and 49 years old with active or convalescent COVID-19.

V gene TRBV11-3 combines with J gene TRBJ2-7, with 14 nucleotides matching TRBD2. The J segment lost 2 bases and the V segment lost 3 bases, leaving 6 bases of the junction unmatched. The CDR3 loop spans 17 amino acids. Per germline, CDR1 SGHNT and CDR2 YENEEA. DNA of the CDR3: TGTGCCAGCAGCTTCGGGACTAGCGGGAGCGGGGCCTACGAGCAGTACTTC. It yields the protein CASSFGTSGSGAYEQYF. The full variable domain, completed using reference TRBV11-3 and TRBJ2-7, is EAGVVQSPRYKIIEKKQPVAFWCNPISGHNTLYWYLQNLGQGPELLIRYENEEAVDDSQLPKDRFSAERLKGVDSTLKIQPAELGDSAVYLCASSFGTSGSGAYEQYFGPGTRLTVT.

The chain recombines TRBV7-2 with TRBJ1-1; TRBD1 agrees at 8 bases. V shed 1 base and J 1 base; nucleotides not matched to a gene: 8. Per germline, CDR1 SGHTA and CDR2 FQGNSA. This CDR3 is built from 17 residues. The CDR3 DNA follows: TGTGCCAGCAGCTTAGGTAACAGGGGGACGTGGAACACTGAAGCTTTCTTT. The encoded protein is CASSLGNRGTWNTEAFF.

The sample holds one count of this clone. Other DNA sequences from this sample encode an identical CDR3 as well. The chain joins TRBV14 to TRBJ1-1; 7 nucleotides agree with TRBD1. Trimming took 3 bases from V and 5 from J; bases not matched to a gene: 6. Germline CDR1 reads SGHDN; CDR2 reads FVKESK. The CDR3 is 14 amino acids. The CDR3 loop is CASSHRQGRTEAFF. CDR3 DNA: TGTGCCAGCAGCCACAGACAGGGTAGGACTGAAGCTTTCTTT.

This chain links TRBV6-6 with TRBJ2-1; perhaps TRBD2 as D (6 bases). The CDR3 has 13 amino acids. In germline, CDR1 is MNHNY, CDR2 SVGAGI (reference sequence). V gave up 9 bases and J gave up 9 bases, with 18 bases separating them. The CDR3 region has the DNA TGTGCCAGTGGGGCGGGGAACTTAGGTGAGCAGTTCTTC. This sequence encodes CASGAGNLGEQFF.

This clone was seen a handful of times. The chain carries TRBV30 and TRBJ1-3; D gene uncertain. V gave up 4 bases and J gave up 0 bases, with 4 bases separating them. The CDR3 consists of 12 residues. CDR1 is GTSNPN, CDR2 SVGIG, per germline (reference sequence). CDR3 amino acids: CAWTGSGNTIYF. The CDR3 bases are TGTGCCTGGACAGGCTCTGGAAACACCATATATTTT.

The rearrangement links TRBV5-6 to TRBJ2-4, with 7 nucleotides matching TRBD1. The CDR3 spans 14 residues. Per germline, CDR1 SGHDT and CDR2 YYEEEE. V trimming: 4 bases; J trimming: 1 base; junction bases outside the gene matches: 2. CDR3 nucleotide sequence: TGTGCCAGCAGCGAGACAGGGGCCAAAAACATTCAGTACTTC. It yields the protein CASSETGAKNIQYF.

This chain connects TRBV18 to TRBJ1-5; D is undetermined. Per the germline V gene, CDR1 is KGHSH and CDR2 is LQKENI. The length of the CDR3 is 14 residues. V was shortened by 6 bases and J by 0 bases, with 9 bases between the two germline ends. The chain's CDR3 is CASSYQRSNQPQHF. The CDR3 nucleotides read TGTGCCAGCTCGTATCAGCGTAGCAATCAGCCCCAGCATTTT.

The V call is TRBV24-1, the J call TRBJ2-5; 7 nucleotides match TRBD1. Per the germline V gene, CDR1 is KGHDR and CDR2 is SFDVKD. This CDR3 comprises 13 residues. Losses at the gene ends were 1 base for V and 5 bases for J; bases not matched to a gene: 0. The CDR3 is CATSDFRGETQYF. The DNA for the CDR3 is TGTGCCACCAGTGATTTCAGGGGGGAGACCCAGTACTTC.

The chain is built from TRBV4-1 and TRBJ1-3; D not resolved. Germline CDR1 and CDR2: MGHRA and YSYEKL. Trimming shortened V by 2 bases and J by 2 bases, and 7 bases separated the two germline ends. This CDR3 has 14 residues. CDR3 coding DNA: TGCGCCAGCAGCCAATTTTTAACTGGAAACACCATATATTTT. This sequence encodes CASSQFLTGNTIYF.

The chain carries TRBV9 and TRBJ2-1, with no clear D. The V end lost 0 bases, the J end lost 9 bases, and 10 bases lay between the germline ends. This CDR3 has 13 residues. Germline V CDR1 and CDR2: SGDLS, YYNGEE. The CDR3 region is CASSVAVGGEQFF. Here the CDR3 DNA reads TGTGCCAGCAGCGTAGCCGTAGGCGGTGAGCAGTTCTTC.